This T cell receptor (beta chain) emerged from a study of regulatory T cells in long-lasting Graves disease. This clonotype was counted at least ten times. As yet, its antigen is unknown. Time point given: newly diagnosed GD, antithyroid drugs for less than 3 months. The TCR library used RNA extracted from PBMCs. The patients were drawn from one endocrinology department in Xi'an, China. Study results and limitations: Possibly, too few samples lowered accuracy.

Researchers made TCR beta libraries by using iRepertoire HTBI primers and running Arm-PCR on CDR3 regions. Using its own MiXCR run on the multiplex PCR reads, TCRdb lists one record per CDR3 protein. The sample lists over 300,000 distinct CDR3 sequences; about 16% were seen once. The sample in question was peripheral blood mononuclear cells (PBMCs), obtained at new diagnosis, from a patient treated with antithyroid drugs. This clonotype was sampled from a female donor with Graves disease.

As DNA, the CDR3 is TGTGCCAGCAGCTTAGAACCCCAACCAAACACTGAAGCTTTCTTT. It encodes CASSLEPQPNTEAFF. The rearrangement links TRBV7-2 to TRBJ1-1; no firm D call. CDR3 length: 15 residues. Germline V lookup: CDR1 SGHTA, CDR2 FQGNSA. V gave up 1 base and J gave up 2 bases, with 11 bases separating them.